Shown below are 20 T cell receptor beta chains from a single sample sequenced in a study of T cells in women clearing cervical HPV infection. The data were produced by immunoSEQ multiplex PCR, yet TCRdb's version contains in-frame clones alone and is incomplete. The data show about 24,000 clones, and the top ten clones hold 5.4%. Specimen: blood buffy coat. The receptors here all came from a woman between 18 and 69 years old with a cervical HPV16 infection that either progressed to CIN3+ or cleared (not recorded which).

As concerns this clone: The read terminates 3 residues before the CDR3 end, so the remaining end is supplied by the germline J gene. The J gene is TRBJ2-4, the V gene TRBV7-6; 8 bases map to TRBD1. Germline V gene sequence: CDR1 SGHVS, CDR2 FNYEAQ. The CDR3 contains 16 residues. CDR3 DNA, as far as it was read: TGTGCCAGCAGCAATTCAGGGACAGGCGGGAACTATGGT. This gives the protein CASSNSGTGGNYG. The whole CDR3 region reads CASSNSGTGGNYGQYF.

A word on this clone: The read terminates 3 residues before the CDR3 end, so the remaining end is supplied by the germline J gene. V gene TRBV6-1 combines with J gene TRBJ1-2, with D unclear. Germline V lookup: CDR1 MNHNS, CDR2 SASEGT. The CDR3 spans 13 residues. This chain's CDR3 is CASSEASRLDYTF. Incomplete CDR3 DNA: TGTGCCAGCAGTGAAGCGTCCAGGCTCGAC.

A remark on this clone: The sequence runs out 3 residues before the end of the CDR3; the remainder is reconstructed from the germline J gene. The chain combines TRBV19 with TRBJ1-2, with D perhaps matching TRBD1 (6 bases). This CDR3 spans 16 amino acids. Per the germline V gene, CDR1 is LNHDA and CDR2 is SQIVND (reference sequence). CDR3 DNA, as far as it was read: TGTGCCAGTAGTGCCTCCAGGGGCTTCTGGACGCGCGGC. Translation: CASSASRGFWTRG. Given in full, the CDR3 is CASSASRGFWTRGYTF.

Comment on this clone: The CDR3 end is not reached by the read, which stops 3 residues before it; the germline J gene fills it in. This rearrangement joins TRBV30 to TRBJ2-2; 7 bases fit TRBD2. Germline assignment: CDR1 GTSNPN and CDR2 SVGIG (reference sequence). The CDR3 consists of 15 residues. Trimming cost V 5 bases and J 8 bases; bases outside gene matches: 14. CDR3: CAWGGRSRGVGELFF. CDR3 bases read: TGTGCCTGGGGCGGACGGTCTCGGGGGGTAGGGGAG.

CDR3 bases read: TGTGCCAGCAGTGAAGCCCCGGCCCCGGGACAGGGCTACGAG. It encodes CASSEAPAPGQGYE. The whole CDR3 sequence reads CASSEAPAPGQGYEQYF. The chain uses TRBV6-1 and TRBJ2-7; TRBD1 agrees at 9 bases. The read terminates 3 residues ahead of where the CDR3 ends, so the germline J gene completes it. The CDR3 is 17 residues long. CDR1 and CDR2 from the germline V gene are MNHNS and SASEGT. Losses at the gene ends were 0 bases for V and 3 bases for J; bases not matched to a gene: 9.

Measured by frequency, this clone is medium-sized. The sequenced fragment ends 3 residues before the CDR3 boundary, so the rest is inferred from the germline J gene. V and J are TRBV10-3 and TRBJ2-3; D is perhaps TRBD2 (5 bases). The CDR3 has 12 amino acids. The V end lost 0 bases, the J end lost 8 bases, and 6 bases lay between the germline ends. Germline values: CDR1 ENHRY, CDR2 SYGVKD. CDR3 sequence: CAISESGVTQYF. The DNA read from the CDR3 is TGTGCCATCAGTGAGTCCGGGGTTACG.

CDR3 bases read: TGTGCCAGTAGTACGAAATATAGTGGTAGTTCCTACGAG. Translation gives CASSTKYSGSSYE. The full CDR3 reads CASSTKYSGSSYEQYF. The J gene is TRBJ2-7, the V gene TRBV19; D remains ambiguous. The CDR3 end falls 3 residues outside the read, so it is completed with the germline J gene. The germline V gene encodes CDR1 LNHDA and CDR2 SQIVND (reference sequence). Trimming removed 4 bases from V and 1 base from J, with 17 bases in between. The length of the CDR3 is 16 residues. The full variable domain, completed using reference TRBV19 and TRBJ2-7, is DGGITQSPKYLFRKEGQNVTLSCEQNLNHDAMYWYRQDPGQGLRLIYYSQIVNDFQKGDIAEGYSVSREKKESFPLTVTSAQKNPTAFYLCASSTKYSGSSYEQYFGPGTRLTVT.

With regard to this clone: The DNA ends 3 residues before the CDR3 does, and the rest of the CDR3 is filled in from the germline J gene. V is TRBV30 and J is TRBJ1-2; D gene uncertain. Trimming cost V 2 bases and J 4 bases, with 5 bases left between them. The CDR3 consists of 11 residues. Germline V gene sequence: CDR1 GTSNPN, CDR2 SVGIG (reference sequence). CDR3 DNA, as far as it was read: TGTGCCTGGAGTAAAGGCTATGGC. Protein product: CAWSKGYG. The whole CDR3 protein is CAWSKGYGYTF.

In regard to this clone: The DNA ends 3 residues before the CDR3 does, and the rest of the CDR3 is filled in from the germline J gene. This sequence joins TRBV29-1 and TRBJ1-4; the match to TRBD1 covers 10 bases. The germline gives CDR1 SQVTM, CDR2 ANQGSEA. With V trimmed by 4 bases and J by 7 bases, 6 bases remained unmatched. The CDR3 covers 14 residues. The CDR3 bases that were read are TGCAGCGTTGGGCCGACAGGGGGCGGTGAAAAA. Translating gives CSVGPTGGGEK. The entire CDR3 protein is CSVGPTGGGEKLFF.

Notes on this clone: The read ends 3 residues early relative to the CDR3; the germline J gene fills the gap. The rearrangement joins TRBV13 to TRBJ2-6, with 11 bases identical to TRBD1. Trimming took 5 bases from V and 2 from J; bases not matched to a gene: 5. CDR1 is PRHDT and CDR2 is FYEKMQ in the germline V gene (reference sequence). The CDR3 has 17 residues. The DNA read from the CDR3 is TGTGCCAGCAGCGAGGACAGGGGGCGCGCTGGGGCCAACGTC. It codes for CASSEDRGRAGANV. In full, the CDR3 reads CASSEDRGRAGANVLTF. The full variable domain, with the rest looked up from reference TRBV13 and TRBJ2-6, is AAGVIQSPRHLIKEKRETATLKCYPIPRHDTVYWYQQGPGQDPQFLISFYEKMQSDKGSIPDRFSAQQFSDYHSELNMSSLELGDSALYFCASSEDRGRAGANVLTFGAGSRLTVL.

CDR3 protein: CASSLGEGESNEQFF. CDR3 DNA, as far as it was read: TGTGCCAGCAGCTTAGGGGAGGGGGAGAGCAATGAG. This chain links TRBV7-9 with TRBJ2-1, with D perhaps matching TRBD2 (7 bases). The CDR3 is cut off 3 residues early in the read; its end comes from the germline J gene. With 1 base removed from V and 6 bases from J, the gap between germline ends came to 13 bases. The CDR3 is 15 amino acids. From germline, CDR1 is SEHNR and CDR2 FQNEAQ (reference sequence).

On this clone itself: The DNA ends 3 residues before the CDR3 does, and the rest of the CDR3 is filled in from the germline J gene. This chain uses TRBV29-1 with TRBJ1-1; the D is unclear. Trimming took off 2 bases at V and 2 bases at J, with 6 bases between the two ends. In germline, CDR1 is SQVTM, CDR2 ANQGSEA. This CDR3 has 12 residues. The sequenced part of the CDR3 DNA is TGCAGCGTTGAACTAGATAACACTGAA. Translating gives CSVELDNTE. The complete CDR3 reads CSVELDNTEAFF.

With regard to this clone: The CDR3 end lies 3 residues beyond the end of the read and is filled in from the germline J gene. This chain links TRBV29-1 with TRBJ1-4; 8 positions agree with TRBD1. V lost 5 bases and J lost 6; bases outside the gene matches: 5. Germline assignment: CDR1 SQVTM and CDR2 ANQGSEA. The CDR3 extends over 13 amino acids. The sequenced CDR3 bases are TGCAGCGTTCGAGTGACAGGGGATGAAAAA. It yields the protein CSVRVTGDEK. The whole CDR3 protein reads CSVRVTGDEKLFF.

Of note for this clone: The read is 3 residues too short to cover the CDR3 end, so that end is filled in from the germline J gene. The rearrangement joins TRBV19 to TRBJ2-4; 9 nucleotides align to TRBD1. V lost 3 bases, J lost 3 bases, and 9 bases stayed unmatched. This CDR3 comprises 17 residues. Germline V gene lookup returns CDR1 LNHDA and CDR2 SQIVND (reference sequence). The chain's CDR3 is CASSIIRQGEGKNIQYF. The covered CDR3 bases are TGTGCCAGTAGTATCATCAGACAGGGGGAAGGCAAAAACATT.

Concerning this clone: Read sequence stops 3 residues before the CDR3 end, and the germline J gene provides the missing end. The chain employs TRBV30 and TRBJ2-5; 7 bases align to TRBD2. Unmatched junction bases numbered 12, after V lost 3 bases and J lost 5 bases. Germline V lookup: CDR1 GTSNPN, CDR2 SVGIG (reference sequence). The CDR3 totals 15 residues. The CDR3 spells CAWRLRGRGLETQYF. CDR3 bases read: TGTGCCTGGAGGCTGCGCGGGAGAGGATTGGAGACC.

A remark on this clone: The read halts 3 residues ahead of the CDR3 end, with the missing end drawn from the germline J gene. The rearrangement joins TRBV5-6 to TRBJ1-1; TRBD1 agrees at 8 bases. There are 13 residues in the CDR3. From germline, CDR1 is SGHDT and CDR2 YYEEEE. V shed 0 bases and J 7 bases; nucleotides not matched to a gene: 2. The CDR3 region is CASSLGQGSEAFF. The covered CDR3 bases are TGTGCCAGCAGCTTGGGACAGGGGAGTGAA.

In regard to this clone: The CDR3 goes on 3 residues after the read ends, and that part is filled in from the germline J gene. V usage is TRBV30 and J usage is TRBJ1-2; D might be TRBD1 (5 bases). The CDR3 is 13 amino acids. Germline values: CDR1 GTSNPN, CDR2 SVGIG (reference sequence). V lost 0 bases and J 5 bases, leaving 10 bases between the germline ends. CDR3 bases read: TGTGCCTGGAGTGTTCGGGGGGAGTATGGC. It translates to CAWSVRGEYG. The full CDR3 protein reads CAWSVRGEYGYTF. Full variable domain (rest looked up from reference TRBV30 and TRBJ1-2): SQTIHQWPATLVQPVGSPLSLECTVEGTSNPNLYWYRQAAGRGLQLLFYSVGIGQISSEVPQNLSASRPQDRQFILSSKKLLLSDSGFYLCAWSVRGEYGYTFGSGTRLTVV.

Points on this clone: The CDR3 is cut off 3 residues early in the read; its end comes from the germline J gene. The rearrangement uses TRBV30 and TRBJ1-4; TRBD1 aligns across 8 bases. This CDR3 comprises 13 residues. The V gene's germline CDR1 is GTSNPN and CDR2 SVGIG (reference sequence). The trim removed 5 bases at V and 5 bases at J, leaving 4 bases unmatched. CDR3 amino acids: CAWSTGENEKLFF. The covered CDR3 bases are TGTGCCTGGTCGACAGGGGAAAATGAAAAA. The entire variable domain, with the rest obtained from reference TRBV30 and TRBJ1-4, is as follows: SQTIHQWPATLVQPVGSPLSLECTVEGTSNPNLYWYRQAAGRGLQLLFYSVGIGQISSEVPQNLSASRPQDRQFILSSKKLLLSDSGFYLCAWSTGENEKLFFGSGTQLSVL.

For this clone: The read finishes 3 residues shy of the CDR3 end, and the germline J gene is used to complete it. The chain couples TRBV5-1 to TRBJ2-2; tentatively, D is TRBD1 (5 bases). The V and J ends lost 4 bases and 1 base respectively, with 8 bases between them. The CDR3 has 14 residues. Germline V CDR1 and CDR2: SGHRS, YFSETQ. The CDR3 DNA, read in part, is TGCGCCAGCAGCCCCGGACAGAACACCGGGGAG. Encoded protein: CASSPGQNTGE. The entire CDR3 protein is CASSPGQNTGELFF.

A word on this clone: The read terminates 3 residues ahead of where the CDR3 ends, so the germline J gene completes it. The chain joins TRBV19 to TRBJ1-2; D gene uncertain. The CDR3 is made up of 17 amino acids. CDR1 LNHDA and CDR2 SQIVND come from the germline V gene (reference sequence). CDR3 DNA, as far as it was read: TGTGCCAGTAGTATTTCGGCTAGCGTGAGCTCCTACAATGAC. Translation gives CASSISASVSSYND. The complete CDR3 reads CASSISASVSSYNDYTF.